This T cell receptor (beta chain) was sequenced during a study of blood T cell repertoires in COVID-19 (TCRdb year 2020). Notes on the research overall: Samples covering the acute and convalescent phases of COVID-19 were provided by collaborators in the United States, Italy and Spain. HLA class I and class II types, where available, came from metadata supplied by the sample provider rather than from assay-based typing. The dataset comprised deeply sampled blood TCRbeta repertoires from subjects exposed to, actively infected with, or recovered from COVID-19. The prospective study material was composed of cDNA or gDNA derived from T cells, B-cell-depleted T cells, or PBMCs. A de-identified subject ID, COVID-19 status, age in years and sex were almost always included in the sample metadata. The repertoires were made available in a free public database intended to serve as a resource for research on the immune response to SARS-CoV-2. The samples were drawn from two sources: the first 160 participants of the ongoing ImmuneRACE study, and 950 to 1,500 subjects contributed by 6 global collaborators.

Samples from volunteer blood donors who had recovered from COVID-19 were contributed by a second Seattle source. Collaborating institutions collected whole blood in K2EDTA tubes following their own protocols. Collaborator samples were shipped for TCRbeta analysis as frozen whole blood, isolated PBMCs, or DNA extracted from either sample type. The immunoSEQ Assay, a bias-controlled multiplex PCR, was used to amplify TCRbeta CDR3 regions from genomic DNA. The original pipeline was this. Within the assay, amplification of reference gene primers was used to estimate how many nucleated cells each sample contained. To quantify the absolute abundance of each unique TCRbeta CDR3 rearrangement, sequence reads were collapsed and filtered. Productive Simpson clonality was computed per sample as the square root of Simpson's diversity index over productive rearrangements. In TCRdb, the immuneACCESS table is reduced to in-frame sequences with V and J assigned. These tables do not hold every clone; where another copy was compared, an unresolved V gene accounts for under half, and the others remain unexplained. D and trimming come from the DNA, and the V and J calls and clone size come from that table. Here the sample has about 240,000 clones; approximately 80% occur a single time. Clones ranked in the top ten supply about 1.9% of the sample.

General findings and caveats noted by the study authors: The amount of clinical and demographic metadata varied by source and participant and was provided uncurated.

About this clone itself: What antigen it recognizes has not been identified. Nothing much larger sits one base from this clone, and base qualities are not available.

Source material: peripheral blood. The TCR comes from a man aged 30-40 years who had recovered from COVID-19.

The DNA sequence is TGTGCCAGCAGCTTGGGAATAGGGCGGGGCACTGAAGCTTTCTTT. Protein translation: CASSLGIGRGTEAFF. The rearranged segments are TRBV5-8 and TRBJ1-1; confidence is insufficient to name the D gene. Looking up the germline V gene yields CDR1 SGHTS and CDR2 YDEGEE. The CDR3 runs 15 residues from the cysteine to the phenylalanine. The kept DNA is CDR3 alone, 45 bases in frame from the first base. Between the V and J ends, shortened by 0 bases and 4 bases respectively, the junction contains 13 bases.